The clone carrying this T cell receptor beta chain was counted only a few times. The CDR3 contains 16 residues. The V gene end was trimmed by 5 bases and the J gene end by 1 base; junction bases not matched to a gene: 12. The germline gives CDR1 DFQATT, CDR2 SNEGSKA (reference sequence). This sample was included in a study of blood T cells in healthy people across ages. Alongside a J-beta primer mix, a sample-barcoded 5' primer served in a second PCR lasting 7 to 11 cycles. Each cDNA molecule was tagged by a template-switch adaptor that had 12 random nucleotides. Via MiXCR, TCRdb re-called the 5' RACE reads, giving one row per CDR3 protein. The table lists 720,000 or so distinct CDR3 sequences, approximately 40% of them singletons, with 30% in the top ten.

The sequenced sample consisted of blood. The receptor comes from a man older than 75 in good health. The rearrangement links TRBV20-1 to TRBJ2-5; TRBD2 agrees at 8 bases. CDR3 sequence reads: CSAAPIAGFTQETQYF. The CDR3 nucleotides read TGCAGTGCTGCCCCAATAGCGGGGTTCACCCAAGAGACCCAGTACTTC.